The subject of this entry is one T cell receptor (beta chain). Its antigen remains unknown. The sample comes from a study of cytomegalovirus exposure and HLA in healthy donors. Looking at the study overall: The early release's HLA-typed donors yielded 78 million or so unique TCRs. Study conclusions and caveats: As a later analysis showed, a missense DCLRE1C variant was linked to trimming of TCR beta V- and J-genes.

The PCR was carried out with 60 Vbeta primers and 13 Jbeta primers. Sequencing used immunoSEQ multiplex PCR; TCRdb keeps in-frame clones, though not all of them. The top ten hold over 2% of the sample, which has over 45,000 clones, around 81% seen once. The sequence came from a boy between 10 and 17 years old in good health and CMV-seropositive. Material for sequencing was PBMCs.

CDR3 amino acids: CASKFGSEEETQYF. In nucleotides, the CDR3 is TGTGCCAGCAAGTTTGGGAGCGAGGAAGAGACCCAGTACTTC. The chain uses TRBV27 and TRBJ2-5, with D perhaps TRBD2 (5 bases). CDR3 length: 14 amino acids. Trimming removed 7 bases at V and 3 bases at J, with 15 bases between. Germline assignment: CDR1 MNHEY and CDR2 SMNVEV (reference sequence).